This TCR beta chain was captured by sequencing in a study of response to subunit inactivated influenza vaccine. Germline V gene sequence: CDR1 LGHNA, CDR2 YSLEER. The length of the CDR3 is 16 residues. V gave up 0 bases and J gave up 9 bases; unmatched junction bases: 5. This clonotype was counted many times. One entry per CDR3 protein results from TCRdb running MiXCR on the RT-PCR reads. The sample lists around 570,000 distinct CDR3 sequences; about 11% were seen once. The same data also contributed to another study, on T cells expressing NK-cell markers. That study reports: The authors made TCR beta cDNA libraries by 5'RACE template switching. This switching added a universal primer site and UMIs. Sorted CD3+CD56+NKG2C+, CD3+CD56+NKG2C- and CD3+CD56-NKG2C+ T cells supplied TCR beta repertoires. For a handful of donors, these clonotypes were likewise the leading ones in the CD3+CD56-NKG2C+ fraction.

The chain links TRBV4-3 to TRBJ2-1; TRBD2 matches at 13 bases. This sequence was found in a man aged 45-65 years who received an inactivated influenza vaccine. The sequenced sample was PBMCs from blood, obtained on the day of vaccination. In DNA form, the CDR3 reads TGCGCCAGCAGCCAAGATACTAGCGGGAGGGCCGGTGAGCAGTTCTTC. It is translated as CASSQDTSGRAGEQFF.